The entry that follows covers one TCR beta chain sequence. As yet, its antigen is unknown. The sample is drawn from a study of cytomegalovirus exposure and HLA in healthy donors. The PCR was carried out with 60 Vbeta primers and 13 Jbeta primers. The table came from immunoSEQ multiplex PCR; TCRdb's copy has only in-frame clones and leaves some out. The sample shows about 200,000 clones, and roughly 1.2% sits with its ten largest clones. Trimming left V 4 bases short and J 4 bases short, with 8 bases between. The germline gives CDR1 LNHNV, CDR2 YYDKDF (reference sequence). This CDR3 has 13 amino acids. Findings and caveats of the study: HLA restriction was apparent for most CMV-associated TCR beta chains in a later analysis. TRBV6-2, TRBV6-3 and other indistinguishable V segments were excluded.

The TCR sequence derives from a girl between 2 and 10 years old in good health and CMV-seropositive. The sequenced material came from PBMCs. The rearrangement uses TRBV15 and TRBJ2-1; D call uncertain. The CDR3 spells CATSISRYNEQFF. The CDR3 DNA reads TGTGCCACCAGCATATCGAGGTACAATGAGCAGTTCTTC.